This entry concerns a single TCR beta chain. TCRdb's table, derived via immunoSEQ multiplex PCR, lists solely in-frame clones and lacks some. The table has about 350,000 clones, roughly 84% seen once; the top ten hold about 2.7%. The data derive from a study of blood T cell repertoires in COVID-19. With 10 bases clipped from V and 5 bases from J, the junction kept 13 bases outside the gene matches. The CDR3 has 14 amino acids. Germline V lookup: CDR1 MRHNA, CDR2 SNTAGT. The sequencing input was PBMCs or T cells enriched from blood (not recorded which). This chain uses TRBV6-4 with TRBJ1-1, with TRBD1 matching over 7 bases. This sequence originates from a woman younger than 45 who had recovered from COVID-19. The CDR3 reads CATQPDRVETEAFF. In nucleotides, the CDR3 is TGTGCCACCCAACCCGACAGGGTTGAAACTGAAGCTTTCTTT.